The T cell receptor (beta chain) described here comes from a study of blood T cells in healthy people across ages. Study-wide points: Underestimates were what the diversity estimates from one million T cells were considered to be. Observed TCR beta diversity showed a strong correlation with the percentage of naive T cells as measured by flow cytometry.

PCR was performed a second time for roughly 7 to 12 cycles using a sample-barcoded 5' primer and a J-beta primer mix. Carrying 12 random nucleotides, a template-switch adaptor labeled each individual cDNA molecule. TCRdb re-derived calls from the 5' RACE reads in MiXCR, one entry per CDR3 protein. The table records about 640,000 distinct CDR3 sequences, 45% to 65% of them present only once. The CDR3 has 14 amino acids. V was trimmed by 7 bases and J by 1 base, leaving 10 bases between them. As for this clonotype: As yet, its antigen is unknown.

The chain is built from TRBV12-3 or TRBV12-4 and TRBJ2-2, with D unclear. Sequenced input: blood. The receptor was isolated from a man aged 55 to 70 in good health. The CDR3 bases are TGTGCCAGCACCCCTTCGCTGAACACCGGGGAGCTGTTTTTT. It specifies CASTPSLNTGELFF.